A selection of T cell receptor beta chains follows, all from one sample in a study of T cells in Graves' hyperthyroidism and ophthalmopathy. TCRdb reprocessed the multiplex PCR reads via MiXCR and lists one record per CDR3 protein. Among around 690,000 distinct CDR3 sequences listed, approximately 15% were seen once. Sequenced material: blood. The receptors were gathered from a man aged 45-65 years with Graves' hyperthyroidism. Each CDR3 is given with its conserved first and last residue. The D gene is left open where the match is weak. Clone size is shown for a subset of rows, as once, few, many or a class of expanded clone.

TRBJ2-5 TRBD2 TRBV18 few CASSASPRAGGQETQYF TGTGCCAGCTCAGCCTCTCCGAGGGCGGGAGGACAAGAGACCCAGTACTTC
TRBJ1-1 . TRBV9 many CASSVEQGISEAFF TGTGCCAGCAGCGTAGAGCAGGGGATCTCTGAAGCTTTCTTT
TRBJ2-3 . TRBV5-1 . CASSLARAPDTQYF TGCGCCAGCAGCTTGGCGAGGGCCCCAGATACGCAGTATTTT
TRBJ2-1 TRBD2 TRBV7-3 many CASSTGRSGSDEQFF TGTGCCAGCAGCACAGGGAGAAGCGGGAGTGATGAGCAGTTCTTC
TRBJ2-3 . TRBV20-1 . CSARVGGISGYNTDTQYF TGCAGTGCTAGGGTGGGCGGTATTTCGGGTTACAACACAGATACGCAGTATTTT
TRBJ2-1 TRBD2 TRBV5-1 . CASSVLAGGKYNEQFF TGCGCCAGCAGTGTCCTAGCGGGAGGGAAATACAATGAGCAGTTCTTC
TRBJ2-2 . TRBV6-5 many CASSYSPSGELFF TGTGCCAGCAGTTACTCACCGTCCGGGGAGCTGTTTTTT
TRBJ1-4 . TRBV3-2 once CASRLPPGGDEKLFF TGTGCCAGCAGGCTACCTCCAGGGGGTGATGAAAAACTGTTTTTT
TRBJ2-5 TRBD1 TRBV7-9 few CASSQSGTGVRQETQYF TGTGCCAGCAGCCAATCCGGGACAGGGGTGAGGCAAGAGACCCAGTACTTC
TRBJ2-7 . TRBV7-9 few CASSADRKDEQYF TGTGCCAGCAGCGCCGACAGAAAGGACGAGCAGTACTTC